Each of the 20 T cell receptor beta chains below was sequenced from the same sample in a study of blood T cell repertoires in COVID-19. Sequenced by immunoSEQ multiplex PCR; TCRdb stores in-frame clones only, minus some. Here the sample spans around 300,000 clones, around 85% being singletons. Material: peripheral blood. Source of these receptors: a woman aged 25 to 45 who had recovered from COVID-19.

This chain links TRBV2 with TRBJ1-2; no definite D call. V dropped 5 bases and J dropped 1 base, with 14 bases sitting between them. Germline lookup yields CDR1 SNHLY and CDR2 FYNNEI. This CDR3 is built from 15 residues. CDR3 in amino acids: CASSITQQLNYGYTF. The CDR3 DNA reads TGTGCCAGCAGTATAACCCAACAGCTTAACTATGGCTACACCTTC.

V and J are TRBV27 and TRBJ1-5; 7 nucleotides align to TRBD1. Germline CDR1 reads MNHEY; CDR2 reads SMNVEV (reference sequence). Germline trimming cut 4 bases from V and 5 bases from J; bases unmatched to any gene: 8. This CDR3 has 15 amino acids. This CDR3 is CASSSVKTGYQPQHF. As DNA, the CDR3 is TGTGCCAGCAGTTCAGTGAAGACAGGGTATCAGCCCCAGCATTTT.

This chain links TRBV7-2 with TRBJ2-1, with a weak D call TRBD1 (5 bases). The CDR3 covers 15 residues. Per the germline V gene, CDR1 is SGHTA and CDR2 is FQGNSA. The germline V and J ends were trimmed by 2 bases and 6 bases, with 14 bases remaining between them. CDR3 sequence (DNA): TGTGCCAGCAGCTTAACCCTGACAGTTTCCAATGAGCAGTTCTTC. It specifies CASSLTLTVSNEQFF.

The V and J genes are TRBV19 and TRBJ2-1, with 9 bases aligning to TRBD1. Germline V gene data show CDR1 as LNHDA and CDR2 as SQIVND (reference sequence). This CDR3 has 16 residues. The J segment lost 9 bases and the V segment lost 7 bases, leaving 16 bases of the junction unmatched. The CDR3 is CASTPPDRGIAAEQFF. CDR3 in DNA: TGTGCCAGTACCCCCCCGGACAGGGGCATTGCGGCTGAGCAGTTCTTC.

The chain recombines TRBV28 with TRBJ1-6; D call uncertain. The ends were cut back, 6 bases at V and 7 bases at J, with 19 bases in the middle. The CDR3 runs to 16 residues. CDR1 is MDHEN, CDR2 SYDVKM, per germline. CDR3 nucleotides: TGTGCCAGCAGCGGCCATTCGGAGGGAAAAAATTCACCCCTCCACTTT. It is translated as CASSGHSEGKNSPLHF.

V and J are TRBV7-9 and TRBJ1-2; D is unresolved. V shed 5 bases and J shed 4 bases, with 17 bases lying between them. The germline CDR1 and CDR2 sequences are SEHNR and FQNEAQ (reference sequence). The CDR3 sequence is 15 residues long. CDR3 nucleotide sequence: TGTGCCAGCAGCCCTGCGGGCAGCCCCAGCTATGGCTACACCTTC. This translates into CASSPAGSPSYGYTF.

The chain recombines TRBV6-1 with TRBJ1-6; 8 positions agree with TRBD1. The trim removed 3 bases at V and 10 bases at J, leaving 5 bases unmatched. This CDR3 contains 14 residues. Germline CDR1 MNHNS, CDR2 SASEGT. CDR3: CASSDGTGRSPLHF. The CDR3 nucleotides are TGTGCCAGCAGTGACGGGACAGGTCGCTCACCCCTCCACTTT.

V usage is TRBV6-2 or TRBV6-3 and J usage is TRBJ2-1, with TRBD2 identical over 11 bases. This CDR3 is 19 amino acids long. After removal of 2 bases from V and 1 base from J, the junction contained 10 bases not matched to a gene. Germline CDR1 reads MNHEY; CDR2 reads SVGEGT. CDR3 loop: CASSYVLAGVSISYNEQFF. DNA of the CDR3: TGTGCCAGCAGTTACGTACTAGCGGGAGTCTCCATATCCTACAATGAGCAGTTCTTC.

The CDR3 DNA follows: TGTGCCAGCAGCGTAGAGGCAGGGTCAGGCTACACCTTC. Translated: CASSVEAGSGYTF. The chain combines TRBV9 with TRBJ1-2, with a tentative D call TRBD1 (5 bases). V dropped 0 bases and J dropped 8 bases, with 11 bases sitting between them. The CDR3 covers 13 residues. Per germline, CDR1 SGDLS and CDR2 YYNGEE.

The CDR3 reads CASSVLWEGQGFRNTIYF. In nucleotides, the CDR3 is TGTGCCAGCAGCGTTCTTTGGGAGGGACAGGGCTTTAGAAACACCATATATTTT. The V call is TRBV9, the J call TRBJ1-3, with 9 bases lining up with TRBD1. The CDR3 consists of 18 residues. From germline, CDR1 is SGDLS and CDR2 YYNGEE. Trimming removed 2 bases from V and 5 bases from J; junction bases left unmatched: 14.

CDR3: CASSTETGLGYEQYF. The CDR3 nucleotides are TGTGCCAGCAGCACGGAGACAGGGCTCGGCTACGAGCAGTACTTC. V is TRBV5-6 and J is TRBJ2-7; 7 nucleotides agree with TRBD1. Germline CDR1 and CDR2: SGHDT and YYEEEE. The J segment lost 3 bases and the V segment lost 4 bases, leaving 10 bases of the junction unmatched. The CDR3 has 15 amino acids.

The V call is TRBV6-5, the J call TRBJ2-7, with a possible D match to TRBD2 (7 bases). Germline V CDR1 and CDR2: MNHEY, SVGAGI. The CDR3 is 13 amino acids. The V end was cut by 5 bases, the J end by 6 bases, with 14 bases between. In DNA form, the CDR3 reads TGTGCCAGCAGTATCCCGGGGGGCGGCGAGCAGTACTTC. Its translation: CASSIPGGGEQYF.

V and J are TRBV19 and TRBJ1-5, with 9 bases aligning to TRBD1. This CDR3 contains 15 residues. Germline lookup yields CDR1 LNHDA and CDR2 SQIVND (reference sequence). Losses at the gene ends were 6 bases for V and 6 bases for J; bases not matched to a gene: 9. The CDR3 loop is CASSTGTGSIQPQHF. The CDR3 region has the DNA TGTGCCAGTAGCACTGGGACAGGGTCGATTCAGCCCCAGCATTTT. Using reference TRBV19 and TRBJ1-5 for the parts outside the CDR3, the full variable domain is DGGITQSPKYLFRKEGQNVTLSCEQNLNHDAMYWYRQDPGQGLRLIYYSQIVNDFQKGDIAEGYSVSREKKESFPLTVTSAQKNPTAFYLCASSTGTGSIQPQHFGDGTRLSIL.

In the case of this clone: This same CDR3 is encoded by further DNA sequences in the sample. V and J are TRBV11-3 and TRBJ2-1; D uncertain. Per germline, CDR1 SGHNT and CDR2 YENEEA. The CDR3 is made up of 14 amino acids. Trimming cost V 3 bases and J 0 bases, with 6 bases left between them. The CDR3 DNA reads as TGTGCCAGCAGCTTGTCCAGCTCCTACAATGAGCAGTTCTTC. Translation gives CASSLSSSYNEQFF.

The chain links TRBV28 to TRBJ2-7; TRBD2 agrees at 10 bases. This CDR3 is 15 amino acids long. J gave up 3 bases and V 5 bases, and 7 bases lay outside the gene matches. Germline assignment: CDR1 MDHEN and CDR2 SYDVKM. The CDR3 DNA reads TGTGCCAGCAGTGTAGCGGGAGGCCCCTTCTACGAGCAGTACTTC. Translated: CASSVAGGPFYEQYF.

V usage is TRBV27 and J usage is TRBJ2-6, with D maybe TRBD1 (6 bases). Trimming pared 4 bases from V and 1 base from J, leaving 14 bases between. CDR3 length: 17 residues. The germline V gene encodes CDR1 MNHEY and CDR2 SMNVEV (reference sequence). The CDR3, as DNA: TGTGCCAGCAGTTCCCGGACAGCGTCTTCTGGGGCCAACGTCCTGACTTTC. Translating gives CASSSRTASSGANVLTF.

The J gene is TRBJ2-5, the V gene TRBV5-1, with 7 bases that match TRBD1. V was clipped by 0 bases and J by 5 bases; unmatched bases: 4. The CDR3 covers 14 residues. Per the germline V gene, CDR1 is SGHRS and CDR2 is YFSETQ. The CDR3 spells CASSLGQGVETQYF. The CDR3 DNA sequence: TGCGCCAGCAGCTTGGGACAGGGCGTCGAGACCCAGTACTTC.

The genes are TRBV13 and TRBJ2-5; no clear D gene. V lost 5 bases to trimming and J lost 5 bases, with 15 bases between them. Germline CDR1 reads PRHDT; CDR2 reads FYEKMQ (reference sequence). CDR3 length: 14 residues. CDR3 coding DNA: TGTGCCAGCAGCCGCCTGGCTTCTAGGGAGACCCAGTACTTC. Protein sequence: CASSRLASRETQYF.

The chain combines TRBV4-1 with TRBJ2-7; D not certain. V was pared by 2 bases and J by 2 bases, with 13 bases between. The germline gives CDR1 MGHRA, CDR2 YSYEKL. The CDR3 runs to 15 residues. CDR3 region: CASSQSPGQPYEQYF. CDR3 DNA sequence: TGCGCCAGCAGCCAAAGCCCTGGGCAGCCCTACGAGCAGTACTTC.

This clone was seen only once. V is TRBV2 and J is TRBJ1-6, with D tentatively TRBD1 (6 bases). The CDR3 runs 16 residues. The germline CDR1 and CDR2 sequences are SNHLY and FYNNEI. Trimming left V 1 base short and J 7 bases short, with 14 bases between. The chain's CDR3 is CASSEETGYGNSPLHF. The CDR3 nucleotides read TGTGCCAGCAGTGAAGAGACAGGTTACGGGAATTCACCCCTCCACTTT.